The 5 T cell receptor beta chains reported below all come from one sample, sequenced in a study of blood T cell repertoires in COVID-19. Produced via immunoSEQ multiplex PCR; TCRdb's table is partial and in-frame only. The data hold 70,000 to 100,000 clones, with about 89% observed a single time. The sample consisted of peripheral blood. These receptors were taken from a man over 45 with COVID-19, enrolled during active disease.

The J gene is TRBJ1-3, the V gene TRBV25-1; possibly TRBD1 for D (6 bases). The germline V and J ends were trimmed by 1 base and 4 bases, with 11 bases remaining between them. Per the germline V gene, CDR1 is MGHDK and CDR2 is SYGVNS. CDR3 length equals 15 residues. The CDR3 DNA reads TGTGCCAGCAGTGAATCGGGGACACCCGGAAACACCATATATTTT. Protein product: CASSESGTPGNTIYF.

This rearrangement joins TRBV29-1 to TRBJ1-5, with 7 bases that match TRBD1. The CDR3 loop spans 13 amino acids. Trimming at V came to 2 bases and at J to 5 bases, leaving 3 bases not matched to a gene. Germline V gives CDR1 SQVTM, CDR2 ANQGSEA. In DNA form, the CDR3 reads TGCAGCGTTGAAACAGGGGTTGATCAGCCCCAGCATTTT. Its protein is CSVETGVDQPQHF.

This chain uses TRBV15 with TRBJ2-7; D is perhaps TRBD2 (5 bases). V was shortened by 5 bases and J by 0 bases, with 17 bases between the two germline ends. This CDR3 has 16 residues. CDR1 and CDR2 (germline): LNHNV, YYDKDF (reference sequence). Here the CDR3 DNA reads TGTGCCACCAGCGGGATGAGGACTGGAAGCTCCTACGAGCAGTACTTC. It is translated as CATSGMRTGSSYEQYF.

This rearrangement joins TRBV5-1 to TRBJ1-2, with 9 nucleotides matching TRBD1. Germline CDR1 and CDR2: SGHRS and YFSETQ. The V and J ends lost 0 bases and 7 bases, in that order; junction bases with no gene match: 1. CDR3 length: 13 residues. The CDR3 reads CASSLDRGLGYTF. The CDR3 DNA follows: TGCGCCAGCAGCTTGGACAGGGGGCTTGGCTACACCTTC.

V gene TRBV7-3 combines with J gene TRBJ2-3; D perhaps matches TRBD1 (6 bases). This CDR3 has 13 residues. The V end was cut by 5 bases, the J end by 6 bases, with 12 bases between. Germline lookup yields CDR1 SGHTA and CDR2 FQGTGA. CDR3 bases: TGTGCCAGCAGCCGTTATCAGGGGGATACGCAGTATTTT. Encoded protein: CASSRYQGDTQYF.